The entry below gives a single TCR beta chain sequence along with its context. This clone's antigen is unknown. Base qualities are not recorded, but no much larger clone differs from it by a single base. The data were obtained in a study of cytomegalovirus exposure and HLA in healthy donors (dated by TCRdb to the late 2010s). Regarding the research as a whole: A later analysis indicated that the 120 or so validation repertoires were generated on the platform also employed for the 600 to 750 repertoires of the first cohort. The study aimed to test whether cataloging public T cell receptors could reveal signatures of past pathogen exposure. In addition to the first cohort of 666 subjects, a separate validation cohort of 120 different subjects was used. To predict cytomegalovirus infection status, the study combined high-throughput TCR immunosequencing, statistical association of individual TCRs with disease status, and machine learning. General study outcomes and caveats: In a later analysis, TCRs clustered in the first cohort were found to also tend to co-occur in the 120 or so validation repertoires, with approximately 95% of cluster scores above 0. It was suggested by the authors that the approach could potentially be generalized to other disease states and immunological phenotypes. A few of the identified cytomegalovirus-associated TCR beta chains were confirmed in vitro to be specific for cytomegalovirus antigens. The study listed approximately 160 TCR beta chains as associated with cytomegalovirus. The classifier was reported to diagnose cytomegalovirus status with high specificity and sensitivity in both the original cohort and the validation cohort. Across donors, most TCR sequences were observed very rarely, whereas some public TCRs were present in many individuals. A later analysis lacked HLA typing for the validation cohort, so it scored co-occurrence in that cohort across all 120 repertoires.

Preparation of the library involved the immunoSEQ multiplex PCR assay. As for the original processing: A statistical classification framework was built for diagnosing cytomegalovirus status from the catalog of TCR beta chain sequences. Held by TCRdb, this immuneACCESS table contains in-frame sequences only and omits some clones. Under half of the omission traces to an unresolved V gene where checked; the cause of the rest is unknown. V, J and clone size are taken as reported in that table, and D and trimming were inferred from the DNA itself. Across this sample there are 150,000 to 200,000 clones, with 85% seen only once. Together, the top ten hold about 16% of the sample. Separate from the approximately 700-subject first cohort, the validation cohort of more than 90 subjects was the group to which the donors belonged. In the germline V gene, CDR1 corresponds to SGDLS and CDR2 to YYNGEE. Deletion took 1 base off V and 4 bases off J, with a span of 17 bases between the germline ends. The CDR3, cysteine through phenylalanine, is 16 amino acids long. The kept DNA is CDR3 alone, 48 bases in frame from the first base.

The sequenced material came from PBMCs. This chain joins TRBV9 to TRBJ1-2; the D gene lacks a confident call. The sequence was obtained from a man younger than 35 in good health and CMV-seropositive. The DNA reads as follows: TGTGCCAGCAGCGTAACAGAGGGCTTAGACGGCTATGGCTACACCTTC. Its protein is CASSVTEGLDGYGYTF. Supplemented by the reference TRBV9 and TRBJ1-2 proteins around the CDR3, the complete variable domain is DSGVTQTPKHLITATGQRVTLRCSPRSGDLSVYWYQQSLDQGLQFLIQYYNGEERAKGNILERFSAQQFPDLHSELNLSSLELGDSALYFCASSVTEGLDGYGYTFGSGTRLTVV.